The sequence of this TCR beta chain was determined in a study of T cell responses to AZD1222 COVID-19 vaccine (dated by TCRdb to the early 2020s). About the full investigation: AZD1222 recipients with second doses at about 4 weeks or about 12 weeks were pooled, because spike-specific TCR depth and breadth did not differ between schedules. A total of approximately 250 trial participants underwent TCR sequencing, of whom 207 had received two doses of AZD1222 and around 26 had received two doses of the MenACWY control vaccine. Trial participants were enrolled into age subgroups of 18-55, 56-69 and 70-plus years, which contained about 150, 27 and 61 TCR-sequenced participants, respectively. Here is what the overall study found, with its caveats: Conclusions about previously exposed vaccinees were limited because only 6 or 7 AZD1222 recipients were SARS-CoV-2 seropositive at baseline. Most participants were white British and females outnumbered males, and the authors suggested that clonal diversity may have been underestimated. The whole spike protein was spanned by vaccine-associated CD4 TCRs, and dominant responses were seen in regions 160-218 and 743-854. Spike-specific TCR breadth and depth rose significantly after two AZD1222 doses compared with day 0 and with MenACWY recipients. Nearly half of unique spike-specific TCRs reportedly recognized epitopes outside regions mutated in the B.1.351 and B.1.1.7 variants. Because no day 14 peak-response samples were available, the repertoires could be characterized only after the peak T cell response. In the small 56-69-year group, the increase in depth fell short of significance, most likely because of low power.

This clone showed up just a few times. Its antigen is still unknown. One base away there is no much larger clone; base qualities are not given. The time point label on this specimen signifies: baseline before first vaccination. The vaccinee samples were drawn from two UK trials, COV001 and COV002, one of which was a single-blind randomized controlled phase 2/3 trial testing AZD1222 (ChAdOx1 nCoV-19) in healthy adults. Trial participant PBMC samples were collected at day 0 and day 28 after the second dose for TCRbeta chain sequencing. The CDR3 regions of human TCRbeta chains were analyzed by immunosequencing. Per the source publication's procedure: Repertoire TCRs were matched against a reference library of SARS-CoV-2-specific TCRs generated with the MIRA antigen-specificity platform. Breadth was defined as the fraction of unique TCRs that were SARS-CoV-2-associated, and depth was defined as the fraction of total T cells that were SARS-CoV-2-associated. Using the MIRA data, each spike-specific TCR was mapped to the spike region that the TCR reacts to and placed in a CD4 or CD8 class. Log10-transformed breadth and depth values were compared by one-way ANOVA with Sidak's multiple comparisons tests. The table comes from immuneACCESS by way of TCRdb, which keeps in-frame sequences with V and J called. Part of the clones is missing from these tables; in studies checked, under half for an unresolved V gene and the rest for unknown reasons. From that table come the V and J calls and clone size; the DNA was used to work out D and trimming. Counted in this sample were roughly 78,000 clones; about 84% of them appeared once. The ten largest clonotypes hold about 3% of the sample.

V lost 0 bases and J lost 5 bases, and the count of bases not matched to a germline gene is 5. The germline V gene provides CDR1 MRHNA and CDR2 SNTAGT. The CDR3 holds 15 amino acids from the cysteine to the phenylalanine. The CDR3 DNA has 45 bases and is translated from base 1. This receptor was identified in an adult in good health. The rearranged chain carries TRBV6-4 and TRBJ2-3; the junction holds 7 bases that match TRBD2. This material consisted of peripheral blood, taken on day 0 of AZD1222 vaccination. The CDR3 region reads CASSDSAGEVDTQYF. The DNA sequence follows: TGTGCCAGCAGTGACTCGGCGGGAGAGGTAGATACGCAGTATTTT.